This entry lists 9 T cell receptor beta chains sequenced from one sample in a study of Graves' ophthalmopathy and Graves' hyperthyroidism. For repertoire sequencing, the TCR beta CDR3 regions were amplified from RNA transcripts. RT-PCR in the first round used HTBI primers; a second-round multiplex PCR followed. TCRdb analysed the multiplex PCR reads with MiXCR anew, one entry per CDR3 protein. This sample yields about 400,000 distinct CDR3 sequences, of which about 18% are seen a single time; roughly 1.5% belongs to the top ten. Sequencing input: peripheral blood. Receptors were obtained from a woman aged 18 to 35 with Graves' ophthalmopathy.

The chain combines TRBV7-9 with TRBJ1-1, with 7 bases fitting TRBD1. Germline V gene sequence: CDR1 SEHNR, CDR2 FQNEAQ (reference sequence). The CDR3 is made up of 15 amino acids. The V gene end was trimmed by 4 bases and the J gene end by 3 bases; junction bases not matched to a gene: 8. The DNA for the CDR3 is TGTGCCAGCAGCTACCCTTCTACAGGGGACACTGAAGCTTTCTTT. This translates into CASSYPSTGDTEAFF.

This clonotype showed up many times. V gene TRBV7-8 combines with J gene TRBJ1-2; D gene unclear. V was shortened by 1 base and J by 8 bases, with 11 bases between the two germline ends. The CDR3 covers 13 residues. Germline V CDR1 and CDR2: SGHVS, FQNEAQ. In DNA, the CDR3 is TGTGCCAGCAGCTTAGTGAGTGGTCAAGGCTACACCTTC. Protein: CASSLVSGQGYTF.

Ten or more counts support this clonotype. This chain links TRBV6-1 with TRBJ2-5; D possibly corresponds to TRBD1 (7 bases). The germline V gene encodes CDR1 MNHNS and CDR2 SASEGT. CDR3 length: 15 residues. Trimming cost V 6 bases and J 1 base, with 15 bases left between them. The CDR3 protein is CASSPGGGPQETQYF. For the CDR3, the DNA is TGTGCCAGCAGCCCAGGGGGAGGCCCCCAAGAGACCCAGTACTTC.

There are many counts of this clonotype. Germline and junction disagree at one end, which may indicate a read error. This chain uses TRBV7-2 with TRBJ1-3, with D possibly being TRBD1 (6 bases). Germline V gene data show CDR1 as SGHTA and CDR2 as FQGNSA. This CDR3 is 13 amino acids long. This chain's CDR3 is CASSLVTGSRGHF. The CDR3 nucleotides read TGTGCCAGCAGCTTAGTAACAGGGTCCCGAGGGCATTTT.

This clonotype was picked up many times. The chain links TRBV11-2 to TRBJ2-2; D not resolved. This CDR3 has 15 residues. Trimming took 5 bases from V and 0 from J, leaving 10 bases between them. Looked up from germline, CDR1 is SGHAT and CDR2 is FQNNGV. DNA of the CDR3: TGTGCCAGCAGCCCTGAGGCAACGAACACCGGGGAGCTGTTTTTT. This sequence encodes CASSPEATNTGELFF.

At least ten counts were recorded for this clonotype. The chain couples TRBV12-3 or TRBV12-4 to TRBJ2-5, with 10 bases lining up with TRBD2. CDR3 length equals 15 residues. V lost 3 bases, J lost 2 bases, and 3 bases stayed unmatched. The CDR3 region is CASSLVSGGQETQYF. CDR3 bases: TGTGCCAGCAGTTTGGTTAGCGGGGGGCAAGAGACCCAGTACTTC.

There are many counts of this clonotype. V is TRBV5-1 and J is TRBJ1-5, with 7 bases aligning to TRBD1. There are 18 residues in the CDR3. CDR1 is SGHRS, CDR2 YFSETQ, per germline. The V segment lost 3 bases and the J segment 0 bases; nucleotides outside the gene matches: 12. CDR3 DNA sequence: TGCGCCAGCAGCTCGGACAGGAGGTTGCACTATAGCAATCAGCCCCAGCATTTT. This translates into CASSSDRRLHYSNQPQHF.

This chain's CDR3 is CATSRGGAYGYTF. The CDR3 DNA sequence: TGTGCCACCAGCAGAGGGGGGGCCTATGGCTACACCTTC. The genes are TRBV15 and TRBJ1-2; perhaps TRBD1 as D (6 bases). This CDR3 region has 13 residues. V lost 1 base to trimming and J lost 4 bases, with 7 bases between them. Germline loops: CDR1 LNHNV, CDR2 YYDKDF (reference sequence).

There are many counts of this clonotype. V usage is TRBV30 and J usage is TRBJ1-5, with D perhaps matching TRBD1 (6 bases). Looked up from germline, CDR1 is GTSNPN and CDR2 is SVGIG (reference sequence). Trimming removed 2 bases at V and 3 bases at J, with 11 bases between. The CDR3 sequence is 14 residues long. CDR3 protein: CAWSPGTPNQPQHF. The CDR3 DNA reads TGTGCCTGGAGTCCCGGGACACCCAATCAGCCCCAGCATTTT. Variable domain in full (rest from reference TRBV30 and TRBJ1-5): SQTIHQWPATLVQPVGSPLSLECTVEGTSNPNLYWYRQAAGRGLQLLFYSVGIGQISSEVPQNLSASRPQDRQFILSSKKLLLSDSGFYLCAWSPGTPNQPQHFGDGTRLSIL.